One and the same sample provided the 27 T cell receptor beta chains below, sequenced in a study of vaccination effects on CD4 cells after COVID-19. Subsequent to a culture period of less than twelve days, CD4+ T cells were isolated. For these receptors, no antigen is known. Clones were read by immunoSEQ multiplex PCR, and TCRdb kept only the in-frame ones, dropping some. The sample includes about 70,000 clones, 77% of them seen just once. This specimen consisted of CD4+ T cells from PBMCs cultured without peptide, obtained before COVID-19 vaccination. These receptor sequences come from a human donor who received a COVID-19 vaccine.

The gene calls are TRBV18 and TRBJ2-3, with 8 bases fitting TRBD1. V lost 2 bases and J lost 5; bases outside the gene matches: 9. Germline CDR1 and CDR2: KGHSH and LQKENI. The CDR3 spans 16 residues. CDR3 sequence: CASSPMRQGAIDTQYF. CDR3 coding DNA: TGTGCCAGCTCACCAATGAGGCAGGGGGCTATAGATACGCAGTATTTT. The entire variable domain, with the rest obtained from reference TRBV18 and TRBJ2-3, is as follows: NAGVMQNPRHLVRRRGQEARLRCSPMKGHSHVYWYRQLPEEGLKFMVYLQKENIIDESGMPKERFSAEFPKEGPSILRIQQVVRGDSAAYFCASSPMRQGAIDTQYFGPGTRLTVL.

V is TRBV7-9 and J is TRBJ2-5; D could derive from TRBD1 or TRBD2 (5 bases each). V lost 7 bases, J lost 5 bases, and 20 bases lay in between. The CDR3 sequence is 15 residues long. Germline CDR1 is SEHNR and CDR2 is FQNEAQ (reference sequence). CDR3 in amino acids: CASTQHRDGGETQYF. CDR3 nucleotides: TGTGCCAGCACCCAACATCGAGATGGGGGTGAGACCCAGTACTTC. The whole variable domain, filled in from reference TRBV7-9 and TRBJ2-5, reads DTGVSQNPRHKITKRGQNVTFRCDPISEHNRLYWYRQTLGQGPEFLTYFQNEAQLEKSRLLSDRFSAERPKGSFSTLEIQRTEQGDSAMYLCASTQHRDGGETQYFGPGTRLLVL.

The chain has TRBV5-4 and TRBJ2-5; D uncertain. This CDR3 comprises 12 residues. Trimming took 0 bases from V and 2 from J, leaving 2 bases between them. Germline CDR1 reads SGHNT; CDR2 reads YYREEE (reference sequence). The CDR3 sequence: CASSLDQETQYF. Here the CDR3 DNA reads TGTGCCAGCAGCTTGGATCAAGAGACCCAGTACTTC.

The chain couples TRBV5-6 to TRBJ1-3, with TRBD1 matching over 8 bases. The CDR3 contains 14 residues. The germline gives CDR1 SGHDT, CDR2 YYEEEE. Trimming took 7 bases from V and 2 from J; bases not matched to a gene: 5. Here the CDR3 DNA reads TGTGCCAGCGGAAGGACAGGGCCTGGAAACACCATATATTTT. Amino acid sequence: CASGRTGPGNTIYF.

The chain uses TRBV9 and TRBJ2-5; either TRBD1 or TRBD2 may supply D (5 bases each). The V gene lost 0 bases and the J gene lost 2 bases, with 11 bases spanning the gap. The CDR3 consists of 15 residues. CDR1 is SGDLS, CDR2 YYNGEE, per germline. The CDR3, as DNA: TGTGCCAGCAGCGTAGCTGCCGGGGCGCAAGAGACCCAGTACTTC. This sequence encodes CASSVAAGAQETQYF.

The chain couples TRBV5-8 to TRBJ2-7; D is ambiguous. The length of the CDR3 is 11 residues. The germline V and J ends were trimmed by 3 bases and 0 bases, with 1 base remaining between them. Per the germline V gene, CDR1 is SGHTS and CDR2 is YDEGEE. Written as DNA, the CDR3 is TGTGCCAGCAGCTCCTCCTACGAGCAGTACGTC. Its protein is CASSSSYEQYV.

This clone was observed a handful of times. DNA for the CDR3: TGTGCCAGCAGTTACTCGAGTCAGGGGGCCTACGAGCAGTACGTC. The encoded protein is CASSYSSQGAYEQYV. J is TRBJ2-7 and V is TRBV6-5, with 7 nucleotides matching TRBD1. The CDR3 has 15 amino acids. In germline, CDR1 is MNHEY, CDR2 SVGAGI. Losses at the gene ends were 0 bases for V and 2 bases for J; bases not matched to a gene: 4.

In its sample, this clone was seen a few times. The gene calls are TRBV4-1 and TRBJ1-3, with no clear D. Trimming pared 1 base from V and 1 base from J, leaving 29 bases between. There are 22 residues in the CDR3. Germline values: CDR1 MGHRA, CDR2 YSYEKL. The CDR3 region is CASSQVQPRVSQDSRSGNTIYF. CDR3 in DNA: TGCGCCAGCAGCCAAGTTCAGCCCCGTGTGTCTCAAGACTCTCGTTCTGGAAACACCATATATTTT.

The V gene is TRBV6-5, the J gene TRBJ1-4, with D perhaps TRBD1 (5 bases). This CDR3 contains 14 residues. CDR1 and CDR2 from the germline V gene are MNHEY and SVGAGI. V lost 6 bases to trimming and J lost 4 bases, with 12 bases between them. The CDR3 DNA follows: TGTGCCAGCAGCTACGGGGGGGTTAATGAAAAACTGTTTTTT. Protein sequence: CASSYGGVNEKLFF.

The chain carries TRBV6-5 and TRBJ1-1; D is perhaps TRBD1 (5 bases). Per germline, CDR1 MNHEY and CDR2 SVGAGI. Trimming pared 6 bases from V and 0 bases from J, leaving 11 bases between. The CDR3 is made up of 14 amino acids. The CDR3 coding sequence is TGTGCCAGCAGCCCCCGGGGCTTGAACACTGAAGCTTTCTTT. Translating gives CASSPRGLNTEAFF.

Only a few counts were recorded for this clone. V gene TRBV6-6 combines with J gene TRBJ2-7; D is perhaps TRBD1 (6 bases). The CDR3 sequence is 13 residues long. Trimming cost V 2 bases and J 4 bases, with 9 bases left between them. The germline V gene has CDR1 MNHNY and CDR2 SVGAGI (reference sequence). The CDR3 DNA reads TGTGCCAGCAGTTACGAGGGGACATACGAGCAGTACGTC. Its protein product is CASSYEGTYEQYV.

The rearrangement links TRBV7-8 to TRBJ2-3; the D gene is possibly TRBD1 (5 bases). Per the germline V gene, CDR1 is SGHVS and CDR2 is FQNEAQ. The V gene lost 5 bases and the J gene lost 3 bases, with 9 bases spanning the gap. The CDR3 consists of 13 residues. This CDR3 reads CASSPPGTDTQYF. The CDR3 coding sequence is TGTGCCAGCAGCCCCCCAGGGACAGATACGCAGTATTTT.

The CDR3 loop reads CASRQGASDTQYF. The CDR3 nucleotides are TGTGCCAGCAGGCAGGGGGCTTCAGATACGCAGTATTTT. V usage is TRBV6-5 and J usage is TRBJ2-3, with 8 positions matching TRBD1. The CDR3 is made up of 13 amino acids. The junction had 3 bases not matched to a gene; V was cut back by 6 bases and J by 4 bases. From germline, CDR1 is MNHEY and CDR2 SVGAGI.

This clone was seen once. The chain joins TRBV3-1 (or the pseudogene TRBV3-2) to TRBJ2-5; 8 positions agree with TRBD2. The V gene's germline CDR1 is LGHDT and CDR2 YNNKEL (reference sequence). This CDR3 is 14 amino acids long. V was pared by 8 bases and J by 1 base, with 6 bases of the junction left unmatched. The CDR3 region has the DNA TGTGCCAGCCAATTAGCGGGGACCCAAGAGACCCAGTACTTC. Protein product: CASQLAGTQETQYF.

V usage is TRBV28 and J usage is TRBJ1-3, with unresolved D. The ends were cut back, 3 bases at V and 0 bases at J, with 9 bases in the middle. Germline V gene lookup returns CDR1 MDHEN and CDR2 SYDVKM. This CDR3 spans 15 amino acids. The CDR3 is CASSFWRDSGNTIYF. The CDR3 region has the DNA TGTGCCAGCAGTTTTTGGAGGGACTCTGGAAACACCATATATTTT.

In its sample, this clone was seen a few times. J is TRBJ1-6 and V is TRBV5-1; no definite D call. The V end lost 3 bases, the J end lost 11 bases, and 21 bases lay between the germline ends. Germline V gives CDR1 SGHRS, CDR2 YFSETQ. The CDR3 is 16 residues long. CDR3 amino acids: CASSSEAVNSRPPLHF. For the CDR3, the DNA is TGCGCCAGCAGCTCGGAGGCGGTAAACAGTCGTCCACCCCTCCACTTT.

DNA for the CDR3: TGTGCCAGCAGCTTTGGTCTAGCGAGGGAGACCCAGTACTTC. It encodes CASSFGLARETQYF. J is TRBJ2-5 and V is TRBV5-4; perhaps TRBD2 as D (6 bases). V dropped 2 bases and J dropped 5 bases, with 13 bases sitting between them. CDR1 and CDR2 from the germline V gene are SGHNT and YYREEE (reference sequence). The CDR3 extends over 14 amino acids.

The chain recombines TRBV7-2 with TRBJ1-4; unclear D gene. Germline CDR1 and CDR2: SGHTA and FQGNSA. This CDR3 contains 13 residues. Trimming took off 1 base at V and 5 bases at J, with 5 bases between the two ends. In DNA form, the CDR3 reads TGTGCCAGCAGCTTAGTGTGGAATGAAAAACTGTTTTTT. Amino acids: CASSLVWNEKLFF.

V is TRBV7-2 and J is TRBJ2-3; D call uncertain. Germline V CDR1 and CDR2: SGHTA, FQGNSA. The CDR3 contains 13 residues. With 0 bases removed from V and 4 bases from J, the gap between germline ends came to 5 bases. For the CDR3, the DNA is TGTGCCAGCAGCTTAGCTGGGCCAGATACGCAGTATTTT. It yields the protein CASSLAGPDTQYF.

This clone was observed a single time. The chain links TRBV18 to TRBJ1-4; 7 bases agree with TRBD1. The CDR3 consists of 13 residues. CDR1 and CDR2 (germline): KGHSH, LQKENI. Trimming removed 8 bases from V and 5 bases from J; junction bases left unmatched: 5. In DNA form, the CDR3 reads TGTGCCAGCACAGACAGGGTCAATGAAAAACTGTTTTTT. Translation gives CASTDRVNEKLFF.

The V call is TRBV12-3 or TRBV12-4, the J call TRBJ1-1; D unresolved. There are 13 residues in the CDR3. V lost 4 bases and J 1 base, leaving 7 bases between the germline ends. The CDR3: CASSSEPNTEAFF. The CDR3 DNA follows: TGTGCCAGCAGTTCAGAACCGAACACTGAAGCTTTCTTT.

This rearrangement joins TRBV27 to TRBJ2-2, with 7 bases that match TRBD1. Trimming at V came to 6 bases and at J to 7 bases, leaving 5 bases not matched to a gene. The CDR3 has 13 amino acids. Germline CDR1 and CDR2: MNHEY and SMNVEV (reference sequence). The CDR3 DNA follows: TGTGCCAGCAGCCGGGACAGAATCGGGGAGCTGTTTTTT. Translated: CASSRDRIGELFF.

The chain links TRBV5-1 to TRBJ1-2, with D possibly matching TRBD1 (6 bases). Germline V gene sequence: CDR1 SGHRS, CDR2 YFSETQ. The CDR3 extends over 14 amino acids. Between the trimmed V and J ends, which lost 4 bases and 2 bases, there was a span of 12 bases. DNA of the CDR3: TGCGCCAGCAGCGATCTAACAGGGAACTATGGCTACACCTTC. Its protein product is CASSDLTGNYGYTF.

The chain joins TRBV5-1 to TRBJ2-7; 11 positions match TRBD1. This CDR3 comprises 14 residues. V lost 5 bases and J lost 3; bases outside the gene matches: 4. Germline CDR1 reads SGHRS; CDR2 reads YFSETQ. The CDR3 bases are TGCGCCAGCAGGCCCGGGACAGGGGGCTACGAGCAGTACGTC. It is translated as CASRPGTGGYEQYV.

The chain is built from TRBV12-3 or TRBV12-4 and TRBJ1-3; no clear D. Trimming removed 6 bases from V and 0 bases from J, with 6 bases in between. The CDR3 sequence is 13 residues long. For the CDR3, the DNA is TGTGCCAGCAGACGGAACTCTGGAAACACCATATATTTT. Its protein is CASRRNSGNTIYF.

The chain joins TRBV7-2 to TRBJ2-2, with a tentative D call TRBD1 (5 bases). The CDR3 extends over 16 amino acids. V gave up 1 base and J gave up 0 bases, with 9 bases separating them. The germline CDR1 and CDR2 sequences are SGHTA and FQGNSA. The CDR3 DNA is TGTGCCAGCAGCTTAGTTAGGGGCGCGAACACCGGGGAGCTGTTTTTT. Translating gives CASSLVRGANTGELFF.

This CDR3 is CASSYSPGLRNTIYF. CDR3 bases: TGTGCCAGCAGTTACTCTCCAGGGTTGAGGAACACCATATATTTT. V is TRBV6-5 and J is TRBJ1-3; tentative D call: TRBD1 (5 bases). The CDR3 totals 15 residues. Trimming removed 0 bases at V and 7 bases at J, with 13 bases between. The V gene's germline CDR1 is MNHEY and CDR2 SVGAGI.